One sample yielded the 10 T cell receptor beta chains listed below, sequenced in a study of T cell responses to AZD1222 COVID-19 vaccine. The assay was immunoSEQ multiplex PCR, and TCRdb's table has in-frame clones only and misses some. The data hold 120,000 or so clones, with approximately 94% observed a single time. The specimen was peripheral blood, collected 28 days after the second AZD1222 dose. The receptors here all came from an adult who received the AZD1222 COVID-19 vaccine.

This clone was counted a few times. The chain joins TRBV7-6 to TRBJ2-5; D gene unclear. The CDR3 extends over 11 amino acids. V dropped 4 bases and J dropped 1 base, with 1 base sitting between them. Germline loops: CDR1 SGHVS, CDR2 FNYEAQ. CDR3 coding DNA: TGTGCCAGCAGCTCCCAAGAGACCCAGTACTTC. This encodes CASSSQETQYF.

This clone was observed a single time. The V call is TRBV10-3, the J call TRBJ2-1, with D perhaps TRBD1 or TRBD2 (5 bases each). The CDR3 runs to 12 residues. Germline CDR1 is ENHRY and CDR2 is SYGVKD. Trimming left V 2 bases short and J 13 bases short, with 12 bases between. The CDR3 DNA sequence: TGTGCCATCAGTGAGCCGAGGGGAGAACAGTTCTTC. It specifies CAISEPRGEQFF.

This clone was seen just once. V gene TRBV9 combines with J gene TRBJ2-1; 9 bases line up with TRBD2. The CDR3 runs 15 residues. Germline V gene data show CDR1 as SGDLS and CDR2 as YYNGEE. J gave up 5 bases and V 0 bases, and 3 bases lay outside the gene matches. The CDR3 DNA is TGTGCCAGCAGCGTAGAGGGACTAGCACACAATGAGCAGTTCTTC. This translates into CASSVEGLAHNEQFF.

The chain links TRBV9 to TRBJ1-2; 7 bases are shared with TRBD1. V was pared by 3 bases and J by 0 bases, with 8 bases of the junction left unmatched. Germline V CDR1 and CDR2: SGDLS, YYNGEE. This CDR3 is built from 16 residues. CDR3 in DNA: TGTGCCAGCAGCGCCCACCGGGACAGCACTAACTATGGCTACACCTTC. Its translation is CASSAHRDSTNYGYTF.

This CDR3 is CARSLESSYEQYF. The CDR3 nucleotides read TGTGCCAGAAGCTTGGAGAGCTCCTACGAGCAGTACTTC. This chain uses TRBV5-3 with TRBJ2-7; D uncertain. TRBV5-3 is assigned to the ORF class and has an uncertain function. With 0 bases removed from V and 0 bases from J, the gap between germline ends came to 4 bases. The CDR3 runs 13 residues.

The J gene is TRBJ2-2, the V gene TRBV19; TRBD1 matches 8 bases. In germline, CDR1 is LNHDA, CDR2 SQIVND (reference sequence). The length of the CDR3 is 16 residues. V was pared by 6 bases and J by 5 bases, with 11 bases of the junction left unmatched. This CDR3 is CASSLGRGRETGELFF. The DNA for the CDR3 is TGTGCCAGTAGCCTCGGCAGGGGGCGAGAGACCGGGGAGCTGTTTTTT.

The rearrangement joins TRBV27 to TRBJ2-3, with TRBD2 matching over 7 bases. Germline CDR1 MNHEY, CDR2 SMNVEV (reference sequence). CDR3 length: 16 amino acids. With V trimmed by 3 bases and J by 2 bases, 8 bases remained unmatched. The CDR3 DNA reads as TGTGCCAGCAGTTTGAACCGCGGGAGTTTCACAGATACGCAGTATTTT. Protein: CASSLNRGSFTDTQYF.

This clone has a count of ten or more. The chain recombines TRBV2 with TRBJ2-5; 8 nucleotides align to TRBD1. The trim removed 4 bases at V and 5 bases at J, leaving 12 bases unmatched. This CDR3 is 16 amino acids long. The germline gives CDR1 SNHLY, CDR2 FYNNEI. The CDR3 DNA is TGTGCCAGCAGTGGGACTTCAGGGGGCTTTGGTGAGACCCAGTACTTC. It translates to CASSGTSGGFGETQYF.

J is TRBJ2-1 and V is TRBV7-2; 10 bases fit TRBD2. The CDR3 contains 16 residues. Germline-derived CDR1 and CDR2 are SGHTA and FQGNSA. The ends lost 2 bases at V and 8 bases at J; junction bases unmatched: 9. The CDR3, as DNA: TGTGCCAGCAGCTTACGGCTAGCGGGAGATATAGATGAGCAGTTCTTC. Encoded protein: CASSLRLAGDIDEQFF.

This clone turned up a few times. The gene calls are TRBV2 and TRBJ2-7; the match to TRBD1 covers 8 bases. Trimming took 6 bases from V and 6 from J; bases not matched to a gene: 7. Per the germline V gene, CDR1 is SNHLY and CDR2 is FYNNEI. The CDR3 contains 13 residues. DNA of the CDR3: TGTGCCAGCAGATTAGAGGACAGGGTCGAGCAGTACTTC. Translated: CASRLEDRVEQYF.